The next 4 T cell receptor beta chains were all read from a single sample in a study of follicular helper T cells after annual influenza vaccination. Sequencing used immunoSEQ multiplex PCR; TCRdb keeps in-frame clones, though not all of them. The sample shows around 9,300 clones, approximately 83% of them seen only once. Time point here: 2013-2014 season, 7 days after vaccination. The source material was CXCR5+ CD38- circulating T follicular helper cells from blood, sampled 7 days after influenza vaccination. Indicated subset: circulating Tfh, non-naive CD4+CXCR5+PD-1+ (ICOS+CD38+ or ICOS-CD38-). All receptors come from an adult who received the influenza vaccine.

The rearrangement uses TRBV5-1 and TRBJ2-1, with D perhaps matching TRBD2 (6 bases). This CDR3 comprises 14 residues. CDR1 and CDR2 (germline): SGHRS, YFSETQ. Trimming left V 1 base short and J 4 bases short, with 9 bases between. The CDR3 sequence: CASSLTRGYNEQFF. The CDR3 DNA sequence: TGCGCCAGCAGCTTGACGCGGGGTTACAATGAGCAGTTCTTC.

The rearrangement joins TRBV5-4 to TRBJ1-1, with 7 bases that match TRBD1. Germline V gene lookup returns CDR1 SGHNT and CDR2 YYREEE (reference sequence). The CDR3 length is 17 residues. After removal of 1 base from V and 1 base from J, the junction contained 10 bases not matched to a gene. The CDR3 here is CASSLNRGGGGNTEAFF. CDR3 coding DNA: TGTGCCAGCAGCTTGAACAGGGGCGGGGGAGGGAACACTGAAGCTTTCTTT.

The genes are TRBV5-1 and TRBJ2-1; a possible D gene is TRBD2 (6 bases). This CDR3 has 13 amino acids. Germline CDR1 and CDR2: SGHRS and YFSETQ. V was pared by 1 base and J by 7 bases, with 9 bases between. The CDR3 DNA is TGCGCCAGCAGCTTGCTTGGGGGGAATGAGCAGTTCTTC. It encodes CASSLLGGNEQFF.

This chain uses TRBV10-3 with TRBJ2-5; either TRBD1 or TRBD2 may fit D (7 bases each). V lost 10 bases and J lost 4, with 19 bases in between. The CDR3 is 14 residues long. Germline V gene data show CDR1 as ENHRY and CDR2 as SYGVKD. This chain's CDR3 is CATLWGEGAETQYF. DNA of the CDR3: TGTGCCACTCTCTGGGGGGAGGGGGCAGAGACCCAGTACTTC.